This is a list of T cell receptor beta chains from one sample in a study of CD4 T cells in relation to SARS-CoV-2 and coronaviruses. Sequencing used immunoSEQ multiplex PCR; TCRdb keeps in-frame clones, though not all of them. The sample has tens of thousands of clones; approximately 90% are singletons. The specimen was naive CD4+ T cells from PBMCs. The origin of the receptors is an adult with COVID-19. Both conserved end residues are part of each CDR3. A D gene is named only where the DNA matches it firmly. Where a row states a size, it is once, few, many or the class of an expanded clone; other rows omit it.

>TRBJ2-5|-|once|TRBV19
CASRRQGGGETQYF
TGTGCCAGTCGCCGACAGGGAGGGGGAGAGACCCAGTACTTC
>TRBJ2-5|-|-|TRBV29-1
CSGQTDGETQYF
TGCAGCGGACAGACCGATGGAGAGACCCAGTACTTC
>TRBJ2-3|-|once|TRBV11-3
CASSSGWGDRDTDTQYF
TGTGCCAGCAGCTCCGGATGGGGGGACAGAGACACAGATACGCAGTATTTT
>TRBJ1-5|TRBD1|-|TRBV18
CASSPGTGNQPQHF
TGTGCCAGCTCCCCCGGGACAGGCAATCAGCCCCAGCATTTT
>TRBJ1-1|TRBD1|-|TRBV4-1
CASSQVGTGTATEAFF
TGCGCCAGCAGCCAAGTTGGGACAGGGACCGCCACTGAAGCTTTCTTT
>TRBJ2-3|-|-|TRBV19
CASVSRRNSTDTQYF
TGTGCCAGTGTTTCAAGGCGGAACAGCACAGATACGCAGTATTTT
>TRBJ2-4|TRBD2|-|TRBV4-1
CASSQSLTSGSLAKNIQYF
TGCGCCAGCAGCCAATCTTTGACTAGCGGTTCTCTAGCCAAAAACATTCAGTACTTC
>TRBJ2-3|TRBD2|-|TRBV27
CASTGWASGRRDTQYF
TGTGCCAGCACCGGGTGGGCTAGCGGGAGACGAGATACGCAGTATTTT
>TRBJ2-3|-|-|TRBV9
CASSVSSTDTQYF
TGTGCCAGCAGCGTCTCCAGCACAGATACGCAGTATTTT
>TRBJ1-1|-|-|TRBV30
CAWSRLTGTEAFF
TGTGCCTGGAGTCGTTTGACCGGGACAGAAGCTTTCTTT
>TRBJ1-5|-|few|TRBV19
CASSKATRGINQPQHF
TGTGCCAGTAGTAAGGCGACCCGGGGTATCAATCAGCCCCAGCATTTT
>TRBJ2-1|TRBD2|once|TRBV11-2
CASSLRAGLAGSYNEQFF
TGTGCCAGCAGCTTAAGGGCGGGACTAGCGGGGTCCTACAATGAGCAGTTCTTC
>TRBJ2-6|TRBD1|-|TRBV7-2
CASSLVGTGLSGANVLTF
TGTGCCAGCAGCTTAGTAGGGACAGGGCTTTCTGGGGCCAACGTCCTGACTTTC
>TRBJ2-1|TRBD2|-|TRBV5-1
CASSSLRLAGESSYNEQFF
TGCGCCAGCAGCTCGTTACGACTAGCGGGGGAGAGCTCCTACAATGAGCAGTTCTTC
>TRBJ2-3|-|once|TRBV7-9
CASSFAGPDTQYF
TGTGCCAGCAGCTTCGCAGGGCCAGATACGCAGTATTTT
>TRBJ2-5|TRBD1|once|TRBV2
CASSEALGDRETQYF
TGTGCCAGCAGTGAAGCTCTGGGGGACAGAGAGACCCAGTACTTC
>TRBJ1-6|-|-|TRBV12-3/TRBV12-4
CASSLEGPPLHF
TGTGCCAGCAGTTTAGAAGGCCCACCCCTCCACTTT
>TRBJ2-7|TRBD1|once|TRBV18
CASSGKDRDRGEQYF
TGTGCCAGCTCGGGTAAAGACAGGGATAGGGGCGAGCAGTACTTC
>TRBJ2-1|-|-|TRBV5-4
CASSFGGTVVSYNEQFF
TGTGCCAGCAGCTTCGGCGGGACGGTTGTATCCTACAATGAGCAGTTCTTC
>TRBJ1-5|-|-|TRBV28
CASSFTGTSPYQPQHF
TGTGCCAGCAGTTTCACCGGGACAAGTCCATATCAGCCCCAGCATTTT